The present entry profiles one TCR beta chain with its context. Some clones are missing from TCRdb's copy, which holds only in-frame ones; the method was immunoSEQ multiplex PCR. The data contain roughly 200,000 clones, roughly 81% of them singletons. The sample is drawn from a study of cytomegalovirus exposure and HLA in healthy donors. Source material: PBMCs. The sequence came from a woman in her thirties in good health and CMV-seronegative.

This chain's CDR3 is CSVEGAGTYEQYF. In nucleotides, the CDR3 is TGCAGCGTTGAAGGGGCCGGAACCTACGAGCAGTACTTC. The chain recombines TRBV29-1 with TRBJ2-7, with unresolved D. The CDR3 contains 13 residues. Trimming shortened V by 1 base and J by 2 bases, and 9 bases separated the two germline ends. Looked up from germline, CDR1 is SQVTM and CDR2 is ANQGSEA.